These 11 T cell receptor beta chains came from one sample sequenced in a study of blood T cell repertoires in COVID-19. Sequencing used immunoSEQ multiplex PCR; TCRdb keeps in-frame clones, though not all of them. The sample comprises 25,000 to 35,000 clones, 72% of which are singletons, and around 20% rests with the top ten. The sequenced material came from peripheral blood. The receptors here all came from a boy younger than 10 with active or convalescent COVID-19.

The rearrangement joins TRBV5-6 to TRBJ2-7, with 7 bases that match TRBD2. Trimming cost V 5 bases and J 1 base; bases outside gene matches: 3. There are 13 residues in the CDR3. Germline-derived CDR1 and CDR2 are SGHDT and YYEEEE. The CDR3 reads CASRRAGSYEQYF. CDR3 nucleotide sequence: TGTGCCAGCAGGAGAGCGGGGTCCTACGAGCAGTACTTC. Filled out from reference TRBV5-6 and TRBJ2-7, the complete variable domain reads DAGVTQSPTHLIKTRGQQVTLRCSPKSGHDTVSWYQQALGQGPQFIFQYYEEEERQRGNFPDRFSGHQFPNYSSELNVNALLLGDSALYLCASRRAGSYEQYFGPGTRLTVT.

This chain joins TRBV28 and TRBJ1-1; D call uncertain. The V gene lost 6 bases and the J gene lost 8 bases, with 10 bases spanning the gap. The CDR3 extends over 11 amino acids. Per germline, CDR1 MDHEN and CDR2 SYDVKM. The CDR3 coding sequence is TGTGCCAGCAGGTCACTAGGAGAAGCTTTCTTT. Its translation: CASRSLGEAFF.

J is TRBJ2-1 and V is TRBV27; 7 nucleotides agree with TRBD1. Per germline, CDR1 MNHEY and CDR2 SMNVEV (reference sequence). J was trimmed by 4 bases and V by 7 bases; bases with no gene match: 19. The CDR3 has 18 amino acids. CDR3 coding DNA: TGTGCCAGCACCTATGGCAGACAGGGAGCTCAACCTTACAATGAGCAGTTCTTC. This translates into CASTYGRQGAQPYNEQFF.

The CDR3 region has the DNA TGTGCAAGTCGCCGTCATGGGATATCGGGACAGGGAAACACCATATATTTT. Translation: CASRRHGISGQGNTIYF. This chain uses TRBV12-2 with TRBJ1-3; TRBD1, the D gene given by the table, was not confirmed from the DNA. TRBV12-2 is given as a pseudogene. The length of the CDR3 is 17 residues.

This clone was observed a handful of times. This chain joins TRBV5-6 and TRBJ2-4; the D gene is possibly TRBD1 (5 bases). CDR3 length: 13 amino acids. Germline CDR1 and CDR2: SGHDT and YYEEEE. Trimming took 7 bases from V and 4 from J, leaving 12 bases between them. CDR3 region: CASRGPGKNIQYF. The CDR3 bases are TGTGCCAGCCGAGGACCAGGGAAAAACATTCAGTACTTC.

The genes are TRBV3-1 (or the pseudogene TRBV3-2) and TRBJ2-5; TRBD2 agrees at 7 bases. This CDR3 has 14 amino acids. V was clipped by 1 base and J by 3 bases; unmatched bases: 2. Germline loops: CDR1 LGHDT, CDR2 YNNKEL (reference sequence). The CDR3 protein is CASSQVSGEETQYF. CDR3 sequence (DNA): TGTGCCAGCAGCCAAGTCAGCGGGGAAGAGACCCAGTACTTC.

This chain links TRBV19 with TRBJ2-2; D is unclear. Trimming stripped 3 bases from V and 1 base from J, with 6 bases between. This CDR3 has 14 residues. Germline V gene sequence: CDR1 LNHDA, CDR2 SQIVND (reference sequence). CDR3 residues: CASSISRNTGELFF. CDR3 sequence (DNA): TGTGCCAGTAGTATTTCTAGGAACACCGGGGAGCTGTTTTTT.

The gene calls are TRBV14 and TRBJ2-3, with 8 positions matching TRBD2. V shed 0 bases and J 3 bases; nucleotides not matched to a gene: 14. CDR3 length: 19 residues. Germline loops: CDR1 SGHDN, CDR2 FVKESK. The CDR3 spells CASSQDGGSGAKGTDTQYF. In DNA, the CDR3 is TGTGCCAGCAGCCAAGACGGCGGTAGCGGGGCCAAAGGGACAGATACGCAGTATTTT. The complete variable domain, with remaining parts taken from reference TRBV14 and TRBJ2-3, reads EAGVTQFPSHSVIEKGQTVTLRCDPISGHDNLYWYRRVMGKEIKFLLHFVKESKQDESGMPNNRFLAERTGGTYSTLKVQPAELEDSGVYFCASSQDGGSGAKGTDTQYFGPGTRLTVL.

The V gene is TRBV19, the J gene TRBJ1-1, with D hard to call. This CDR3 has 13 residues. The V end was cut by 1 base, the J end by 3 bases, with 6 bases between. Per the germline V gene, CDR1 is LNHDA and CDR2 is SQIVND (reference sequence). The CDR3 reads CASSIGGYTEAFF. The CDR3 DNA sequence: TGTGCCAGTAGTATAGGTGGCTACACTGAAGCTTTCTTT.

The chain combines TRBV5-3 with TRBJ2-1; no clear D. TRBV5-3 counts as an open reading frame of uncertain function. The V gene lost 2 bases and the J gene lost 5 bases, with 8 bases spanning the gap. This CDR3 has 13 residues. The CDR3 DNA follows: TGTGCCAGAAGCTTCTCGCGGAACAATGAGCAGTTCTTC. Its translation: CARSFSRNNEQFF.

In this sample, this clone is medium-sized. The chain recombines TRBV6-5 with TRBJ1-4; 7 positions match TRBD1. Per the germline V gene, CDR1 is MNHEY and CDR2 is SVGAGI. The CDR3 contains 15 residues. Germline trimming cut 2 bases from V and 5 bases from J; bases unmatched to any gene: 5. The CDR3 sequence is CASSYAGQSNEKLFF. CDR3 nucleotides: TGTGCCAGCAGTTACGCGGGACAGTCGAATGAAAAACTGTTTTTT.